Listed here are 21 T cell receptor beta chains from one sample, sequenced in a study of cytomegalovirus exposure and HLA in healthy donors (TCRdb year 2017). Library preparation used the immunoSEQ multiplex PCR assay. The multiplex PCR relied on a mix of 60 forward primers for TCR Vbeta segments and 13 reverse primers for TCR Jbeta segments. Sourced from immuneACCESS, this table was stored by TCRdb with only in-frame sequences that have V and J called. A share of the clones is absent; for the studies checked, an unresolved V gene accounts for under half, and the remainder has no known explanation. This sample has roughly 99,000 clones in its table, and around 72% of those were observed once. 12% to 15% of the sample is held by the ten biggest clonotypes. Sequenced material: PBMCs. The receptors were sampled from a middle-aged woman in good health and CMV-seropositive.

V gene TRBV6-5 combines with J gene TRBJ1-6, with D possibly TRBD1 on 6 matching bases. With 6 bases removed from V and 9 bases from J, the gap between germline ends came to 15 bases. Germline V gene data show CDR1 as MNHEY and CDR2 as SVGAGI. The CDR3 is 14 amino acids. CDR3 in amino acids: CASSKGEPISPLHF. DNA of the CDR3: TGTGCCAGCAGCAAGGGGGAGCCAATTTCACCCCTCCACTTT.

The CDR3 bases are TGTGCCAGCAACAGTCGGGACAGGGGAACAGATACGCAGTATTTT. It yields the protein CASNSRDRGTDTQYF. V gene TRBV6-6 combines with J gene TRBJ2-3; 10 nucleotides match TRBD1. J gave up 3 bases and V 7 bases, and 7 bases lay outside the gene matches. Germline CDR1 and CDR2: MNHNY and SVGAGI (reference sequence). This CDR3 comprises 15 residues.

This clone was seen a single time. V is TRBV18 and J is TRBJ2-4, with 11 nucleotides matching TRBD2. This CDR3 spans 17 amino acids. CDR1 is KGHSH, CDR2 LQKENI, per germline. Trimming at V came to 3 bases and at J to 1 base, leaving 5 bases not matched to a gene. CDR3 protein: CASSPSGGANAKNIQYF. CDR3 coding DNA: TGTGCCAGCTCACCTAGCGGGGGGGCCAACGCCAAAAACATTCAGTACTTC.

The rearrangement joins TRBV27 to TRBJ1-6, with TRBD1 identical over 12 bases. V shed 5 bases, J shed 0 bases, and the junction held 8 bases outside the gene matches. This CDR3 is 19 amino acids long. CDR1 and CDR2 from the germline V gene are MNHEY and SMNVEV (reference sequence). The CDR3 spells CASSPMRGQGASYNSPLHF. The CDR3 nucleotides are TGTGCCAGCAGTCCGATGAGGGGACAGGGGGCCTCCTATAATTCACCCCTCCACTTT.

The genes are TRBV6-5 and TRBJ2-7; the match to TRBD2 covers 7 bases. After removal of 0 bases from V and 2 bases from J, the junction contained 7 bases not matched to a gene. The V gene's germline CDR1 is MNHEY and CDR2 SVGAGI. The CDR3 length is 16 residues. The CDR3 nucleotides read TGTGCCAGCAGTTACTCGAGTGCGGGAGCCCCCTACGAGCAGTACTTC. Amino acid sequence: CASSYSSAGAPYEQYF.

The chain links TRBV27 to TRBJ2-2, with 8 bases identical to TRBD1. Germline V gene sequence: CDR1 MNHEY, CDR2 SMNVEV (reference sequence). Unmatched junction bases numbered 5, after V lost 6 bases and J lost 5 bases. The CDR3 loop spans 14 amino acids. CDR3 amino acids: CASRTGGWTGELFF. CDR3 DNA sequence: TGTGCCAGCAGAACAGGGGGATGGACCGGGGAGCTGTTTTTT.

V usage is TRBV6-5 and J usage is TRBJ1-1; D remains ambiguous. The CDR3 consists of 13 residues. The V end lost 7 bases, the J end lost 0 bases, and 9 bases lay between the germline ends. CDR1 is MNHEY, CDR2 SVGAGI, per germline. The CDR3 DNA is TGTGCCAGCACTATGCGCGTGAACACTGAAGCTTTCTTT. Translated: CASTMRVNTEAFF.

The chain joins TRBV7-3 to TRBJ2-1; a weak D match, TRBD2 (6 bases). Trimming pared 2 bases from V and 8 bases from J, leaving 13 bases between. The germline gives CDR1 SGHTA, CDR2 FQGTGA. There are 14 residues in the CDR3. As DNA, the CDR3 is TGTGCCAGCAGCTTACGGCGGGGAGGCGATGAGCAGTTCTTC. Protein product: CASSLRRGGDEQFF.

The V and J genes are TRBV7-8 and TRBJ2-1; 12 bases match TRBD2. The CDR3 is 17 residues long. Germline V CDR1 and CDR2: SGHVS, FQNEAQ. After removal of 2 bases from V and 5 bases from J, the junction contained 7 bases not matched to a gene. CDR3 sequence reads: CASSLFGRTSGNNEQFF. The CDR3 DNA follows: TGTGCCAGCAGCTTATTTGGCAGGACTAGCGGGAACAATGAGCAGTTCTTC.

The chain couples TRBV20-1 to TRBJ2-4; D remains ambiguous. Per the germline V gene, CDR1 is DFQATT and CDR2 is SNEGSKA (reference sequence). The length of the CDR3 is 10 residues. Trimming shortened V by 7 bases and J by 8 bases, and 9 bases separated the two germline ends. The CDR3 here is CSVGWDIQYF. The CDR3 nucleotides are TGCAGTGTGGGCTGGGACATTCAGTACTTC.

The genes are TRBV30 and TRBJ1-5, with 7 bases aligning to TRBD1. The trim removed 1 base at V and 0 bases at J, leaving 3 bases unmatched. The CDR3 length is 15 residues. Germline V gene data show CDR1 as GTSNPN and CDR2 as SVGIG (reference sequence). This CDR3 is CAWSGGQYSNQPQHF. The CDR3 coding sequence is TGTGCCTGGAGTGGGGGACAGTATAGCAATCAGCCCCAGCATTTT.

This clone appeared a few times. This CDR3 is CASSQAAGNYGYTF. CDR3 bases: TGCGCCAGCAGCCAAGCTGCAGGCAACTATGGCTACACCTTC. The V call is TRBV4-1, the J call TRBJ1-2; the D is unclear. CDR1 and CDR2 (germline): MGHRA, YSYEKL. V was clipped by 1 base and J by 2 bases, with 8 bases between them. The CDR3 totals 14 residues.

The V and J genes are TRBV15 and TRBJ1-5; a possible D gene is TRBD1 (6 bases). Germline V gene sequence: CDR1 LNHNV, CDR2 YYDKDF (reference sequence). The CDR3 has 16 amino acids. The V end lost 4 bases, the J end lost 5 bases, and 18 bases lay between the germline ends. This chain's CDR3 is CATSIGGGGTHQPQHF. DNA for the CDR3: TGTGCCACCAGCATTGGGGGCGGCGGCACACATCAGCCCCAGCATTTT.

The CDR3 region is CASRNPSRRGYEQYF. CDR3 DNA: TGTGCCAGCAGGAACCCCTCCCGACGGGGCTACGAGCAGTACTTC. The chain couples TRBV6-1 to TRBJ2-7, with a tentative D call TRBD2 (5 bases). CDR3 length: 15 residues. Trimming removed 6 bases at V and 3 bases at J, with 18 bases between. Germline lookup yields CDR1 MNHNS and CDR2 SASEGT.

V and J are TRBV6-6 and TRBJ1-2; 10 bases are a match to TRBD1. Trimming cost V 7 bases and J 4 bases; bases outside gene matches: 9. The CDR3 runs 15 residues. Looked up from germline, CDR1 is MNHNY and CDR2 is SVGAGI (reference sequence). CDR3 DNA: TGTGCCAGCATACTAAACCGGGACAGGGGCTATGGCTACACCTTC. Protein: CASILNRDRGYGYTF.

The CDR3 reads CASSVPGYGYTF. CDR3 sequence (DNA): TGTGCCAGCAGTGTGCCCGGTTATGGCTACACCTTC. The chain joins TRBV2 to TRBJ1-2, with D unclear. Trimming shortened V by 4 bases and J by 5 bases, and 8 bases separated the two germline ends. The germline CDR1 and CDR2 sequences are SNHLY and FYNNEI. The CDR3 runs to 12 residues.

The rearrangement uses TRBV10-3 and TRBJ1-2, with D perhaps TRBD1 (5 bases). The CDR3 consists of 15 residues. Germline V lookup: CDR1 ENHRY, CDR2 SYGVKD. V lost 6 bases and J 4 bases, leaving 18 bases between the germline ends. DNA for the CDR3: TGTGCCATCAGAAAGGCCGGGACTTCATTCTATGGCTACACCTTC. Translated, it gives CAIRKAGTSFYGYTF.

The rearrangement uses TRBV5-1 and TRBJ2-7, with a possible D match to TRBD1 (5 bases). The germline V and J ends were trimmed by 0 bases and 3 bases, with 10 bases remaining between them. The V gene's germline CDR1 is SGHRS and CDR2 YFSETQ. The CDR3 runs to 14 residues. CDR3 protein: CASSLVVGDYEQYF. Here the CDR3 DNA reads TGCGCCAGCAGCTTGGTTGTAGGGGACTACGAGCAGTACTTC.

CDR3 bases: TGTGCCAGCAGCGAACCGGGACTAGCTGCCGAGCAGTACTTC. Encoded protein: CASSEPGLAAEQYF. This rearrangement joins TRBV5-4 to TRBJ2-7; 9 nucleotides align to TRBD2. The germline V gene has CDR1 SGHNT and CDR2 YYREEE (reference sequence). The CDR3 spans 14 residues. The ends lost 4 bases at V and 6 bases at J; junction bases unmatched: 8.

This chain connects TRBV7-9 to TRBJ1-4, with D possibly matching TRBD1 (5 bases). Trimming stripped 7 bases from V and 7 bases from J, with 19 bases between. This CDR3 region has 15 residues. Germline V gene lookup returns CDR1 SEHNR and CDR2 FQNEAQ (reference sequence). CDR3 region: CASNIGDPGGEKLFF. CDR3 nucleotide sequence: TGTGCCAGCAACATCGGGGACCCGGGGGGTGAAAAACTGTTTTTT.

The chain is built from TRBV6-1 and TRBJ1-6, with 7 bases aligning to TRBD1. V lost 3 bases, J lost 2 bases, and 7 bases stayed unmatched. In germline, CDR1 is MNHNS, CDR2 SASEGT. The CDR3 runs 17 residues. The CDR3 loop is CASSDFTTGTYNSPLHF. The CDR3 coding sequence is TGTGCCAGCAGTGACTTCACGACAGGGACCTATAATTCACCCCTCCACTTT.